The rows below give T cell receptor beta chains drawn from one sample of a study of cytomegalovirus exposure and HLA in healthy donors. This table comes from immunoSEQ multiplex PCR, and its TCRdb copy is limited to in-frame clones, with some not included. The data include tens of thousands of clones; the top ten clones carry 6% to 7.5%. Sample: PBMCs. Receptor source: a woman aged 40-49 years in good health and CMV-seronegative. The CDR3 runs from the conserved cysteine through the conserved F or W. D genes are given only for firm matches.

V	J	D	CDR3	DNA
TRBV27	TRBJ2-7	TRBD1	CASSTDRVPYEQYF	TGTGCCAGCAGTACGGACAGGGTCCCCTACGAGCAGTACTTC
TRBV27	TRBJ1-2	TRBD1	CASSRDRGYGYTF	TGTGCCAGCAGCCGGGACAGGGGCTATGGCTACACCTTC
TRBV6-6	TRBJ2-7	TRBD1	CASTKTGTGVNYEQYF	TGTGCCAGCACCAAAACCGGGACAGGGGTTAACTACGAGCAGTACTTC
TRBV7-6	TRBJ1-4	-	CASSLGNRKLFF	TGTGCCAGCAGCTTAGGAAATAGAAAACTGTTTTTT
TRBV11-1	TRBJ2-7	TRBD2	CASSQLSGGTFEQYF	TGTGCCAGCAGCCAACTCAGCGGGGGGACCTTCGAGCAGTACTTC
TRBV4-2	TRBJ1-6	TRBD1	CASSQVGGGGVNSPLHF	TGTGCCAGCAGCCAAGTTGGAGGGGGCGGTGTGAATTCACCCCTCCACTTT
TRBV11-3	TRBJ2-1	-	CASSRGGRGNEQFF	TGTGCCAGCAGCAGGGGGGGGAGGGGCAATGAGCAGTTCTTC
TRBV18	TRBJ1-2	-	CASSPNSDSYGYTF	TGTGCCAGCTCACCCAATTCTGACAGCTATGGCTACACCTTC
TRBV13	TRBJ1-2	TRBD1	CASSRQGLGYGYTF	TGTGCCAGCAGCCGACAGGGGTTGGGCTATGGCTACACCTTC
TRBV30	TRBJ1-1	-	CACSPGLNTEAFF	TGTGCCTGCTCCCCAGGTCTGAACACTGAAGCTTTCTTT
TRBV28	TRBJ1-2	-	CASSPGTVSYGYTF	TGTGCCAGCAGCCCCGGGACTGTTTCCTATGGCTACACCTTC
TRBV7-9	TRBJ2-2	TRBD2	CASLMPGGDNTGELFF	TGTGCCAGTTTAATGCCCGGGGGGGATAACACCGGGGAGCTGTTTTTT
TRBV20-1	TRBJ1-2	TRBD1	CSGGQGRGYTF	TGCAGTGGGGGACAGGGGCGAGGCTACACCTTC
TRBV18	TRBJ2-7	TRBD2	CASSPGTSAYYEQYF	TGTGCCAGCTCTCCCGGGACTAGCGCCTACTACGAGCAGTACTTC
TRBV5-4	TRBJ1-2	-	CASSVGGVANYGYTF	TGTGCCAGCAGCGTGGGGGGGGTAGCTAACTATGGCTACACCTTC
TRBV19	TRBJ1-4	-	CASRTNREKLFF	TGTGCCAGTAGAACAAACAGAGAAAAACTGTTTTTT
TRBV27	TRBJ1-6	-	CASSDTAGVPLHF	TGTGCCAGCAGCGACACGGCCGGGGTACCCCTCCACTTT